A single sample is the source of the 16 T cell receptor beta chains below, sequenced in a study of OX40 agonist ivuxolimab in advanced cancers. Data came from immunoSEQ multiplex PCR; TCRdb stores just in-frame clones and leaves some out. The sample includes around 82,000 clones, 88% of them seen just once. The sample consisted of CD4+ or CD8+ T cells sorted from blood, taken in a trial of the OX40 agonist ivuxolimab. The origin of the receptors is an adult with an advanced solid tumor such as melanoma, head and neck, liver or kidney cancer.

This chain joins TRBV4-3 and TRBJ1-2; D remains ambiguous. Germline CDR1 and CDR2: LGHNA and YSLEER. V gave up 1 base and J gave up 8 bases, with 14 bases separating them. The CDR3 has 14 residues. For the CDR3, the DNA is TGCGCCAGCAGCCAAGTCGGCGGGCGATACGGCTACACCTTC. This translates into CASSQVGGRYGYTF.

This chain links TRBV7-9 with TRBJ1-2; D is ambiguous. The CDR3 totals 16 residues. Trimming took off 5 bases at V and 2 bases at J, with 18 bases between the two ends. CDR1 and CDR2 from the germline V gene are SEHNR and FQNEAQ (reference sequence). The CDR3 DNA reads TGTGCCAGCAGCAACACAATCGACGGGGAGAACTATGGCTACACCTTC. Translated, it gives CASSNTIDGENYGYTF. Supplemented by reference TRBV7-9 and TRBJ1-2, the full variable domain reads DTGVSQNPRHKITKRGQNVTFRCDPISEHNRLYWYRQTLGQGPEFLTYFQNEAQLEKSRLLSDRFSAERPKGSFSTLEIQRTEQGDSAMYLCASSNTIDGENYGYTFGSGTRLTVV.

The chain combines TRBV6-5 with TRBJ1-4; no reliable D call. The germline CDR1 and CDR2 sequences are MNHEY and SVGAGI. V lost 0 bases and J 10 bases, leaving 15 bases between the germline ends. CDR3 size: 15 residues. DNA of the CDR3: TGTGCCAGCAGTTACTCGAGGAGTCCAGAGGGAAAACTGTTTTTT. Translation gives CASSYSRSPEGKLFF.

The V gene is TRBV25-1, the J gene TRBJ2-1; 12 bases agree with TRBD1. The CDR3 is 17 amino acids. Germline-derived CDR1 and CDR2 are MGHDK and SYGVNS. V shed 6 bases, J shed 7 bases, and the junction held 13 bases outside the gene matches. The CDR3 DNA reads as TGTGCCAGCAGCCCCAATCACGGGACAGGGGGCTGGAATGAGCAGTTCTTC. Translation: CASSPNHGTGGWNEQFF.

This chain connects TRBV11-1 to TRBJ2-2; D unclear. This CDR3 has 13 amino acids. The germline CDR1 and CDR2 sequences are SGHAT and FQDESV (reference sequence). Trimming shortened V by 5 bases and J by 5 bases, and 9 bases separated the two germline ends. CDR3 amino acids: CASSPRVTGELFF. The CDR3 nucleotides are TGTGCCAGCAGCCCAAGGGTTACCGGGGAGCTGTTTTTT. The variable domain in full, with the rest retrieved from reference TRBV11-1 and TRBJ2-2, is EAEVAQSPRYKITEKSQAVAFWCDPISGHATLYWYRQILGQGPELLVQFQDESVVDDSQLPKDRFSAERLKGVDSTLKIQPAELGDSAMYLCASSPRVTGELFFGEGSRLTVL.

This clone appeared a single time. The V and J genes are TRBV10-3 and TRBJ2-7; possible D gene TRBD1, 6 bases. The CDR3 length is 14 residues. Germline V CDR1 and CDR2: ENHRY, SYGVKD. V dropped 10 bases and J dropped 0 bases, with 16 bases sitting between them. CDR3 amino acids: CATAPGTNSYEQYF. Written as DNA, the CDR3 is TGTGCCACCGCCCCCGGGACAAACTCCTACGAGCAGTACTTC.

The V gene is TRBV12-5, the J gene TRBJ2-3; D remains ambiguous. The V gene lost 5 bases and the J gene lost 5 bases, with 17 bases spanning the gap. CDR1 is LGHNT, CDR2 FRNRAP, per germline. CDR3 size: 15 residues. The CDR3 spells CASGPPRAGLDTQYF. Written as DNA, the CDR3 is TGTGCTAGTGGTCCACCCCGAGCCGGTTTAGATACGCAGTATTTT.

The V call is TRBV5-1, the J call TRBJ1-2; D is perhaps TRBD1 (6 bases). V was shortened by 4 bases and J by 1 base, with 14 bases between the two germline ends. The CDR3 loop spans 15 amino acids. Germline V gene data show CDR1 as SGHRS and CDR2 as YFSETQ. This CDR3 is CASSTGGGLNYGYTF. CDR3 nucleotide sequence: TGCGCCAGCAGCACGGGTGGGGGCCTTAACTATGGCTACACCTTC.

The rearrangement uses TRBV5-1 and TRBJ1-5; 7 bases line up with TRBD1. CDR3 length: 14 residues. The V gene's germline CDR1 is SGHRS and CDR2 YFSETQ. The V segment lost 2 bases and the J segment 7 bases; nucleotides outside the gene matches: 6. The CDR3 sequence is CASSLGGSGQPQHF. The CDR3 nucleotides are TGCGCCAGCAGCTTAGGGGGCTCCGGGCAGCCCCAGCATTTT.

The chain uses TRBV18 and TRBJ1-4; 7 bases agree with TRBD1. In germline, CDR1 is KGHSH, CDR2 LQKENI. With 6 bases clipped from V and 0 bases from J, the junction kept 4 bases outside the gene matches. This CDR3 is built from 15 residues. This CDR3 is CASSQGQATNEKLFF. CDR3 nucleotides: TGTGCCAGCTCTCAAGGACAGGCAACTAATGAAAAACTGTTTTTT. Combining the CDR3 with reference TRBV18 and TRBJ1-4 gives the whole variable domain NAGVMQNPRHLVRRRGQEARLRCSPMKGHSHVYWYRQLPEEGLKFMVYLQKENIIDESGMPKERFSAEFPKEGPSILRIQQVVRGDSAAYFCASSQGQATNEKLFFGSGTQLSVL.

This clone was found once. The V call is TRBV6-6, the J call TRBJ1-1; D remains ambiguous. The V end was cut by 2 bases, the J end by 1 base, with 5 bases between. The CDR3 length is 13 residues. Germline loops: CDR1 MNHNY, CDR2 SVGAGI (reference sequence). CDR3 DNA sequence: TGTGCCAGCAGTTACCCCCCGAACACTGAAGCTTTCTTT. Amino acid sequence: CASSYPPNTEAFF.

V is TRBV2 and J is TRBJ2-5; D uncertain. The CDR3 length is 10 residues. Trimming removed 9 bases from V and 5 bases from J, with 7 bases in between. From germline, CDR1 is SNHLY and CDR2 FYNNEI. CDR3 DNA: TGTGCCAGTAAAAGGGAGACCCAGTACTTC. This translates into CASKRETQYF.

The J gene is TRBJ2-6, the V gene TRBV4-2; 9 bases map to TRBD1. The germline V gene has CDR1 LGHNA and CDR2 YNFKEQ. V was clipped by 6 bases and J by 2 bases; unmatched bases: 5. The CDR3 loop spans 16 amino acids. CDR3 protein: CASRGQGQTGANVLTF. The CDR3 nucleotides read TGTGCCAGCAGGGGACAGGGCCAGACTGGGGCCAACGTCCTGACTTTC.

This chain joins TRBV27 and TRBJ2-7; 8 bases match TRBD1. Germline assignment: CDR1 MNHEY and CDR2 SMNVEV (reference sequence). V lost 6 bases and J lost 9; bases outside the gene matches: 10. The CDR3 spans 13 residues. The CDR3 region has the DNA TGTGCCAGCAGCTCCGGGACAGGAACTGGGCAGTACTTC. Its translation: CASSSGTGTGQYF.

The chain employs TRBV6-6 and TRBJ2-1; D is unresolved. The CDR3 sequence is 15 residues long. CDR1 MNHNY and CDR2 SVGAGI come from the germline V gene (reference sequence). V was pared by 0 bases and J by 0 bases, with 6 bases between. The CDR3 spells CASSYSSSSYNEQFF. Here the CDR3 DNA reads TGTGCCAGCAGTTACTCCAGTAGCTCCTACAATGAGCAGTTCTTC.

The V call is TRBV7-9, the J call TRBJ2-2; D gene uncertain. V was trimmed by 1 base and J by 7 bases, leaving 7 bases between them. CDR3 length: 13 residues. CDR1 is SEHNR, CDR2 FQNEAQ, per germline (reference sequence). CDR3 in amino acids: CASSLDGDGELFF. The CDR3, as DNA: TGTGCCAGCAGCTTAGACGGTGACGGGGAGCTGTTTTTT. Drawing the rest from reference TRBV7-9 and TRBJ2-2, the complete variable domain is DTGVSQNPRHKITKRGQNVTFRCDPISEHNRLYWYRQTLGQGPEFLTYFQNEAQLEKSRLLSDRFSAERPKGSFSTLEIQRTEQGDSAMYLCASSLDGDGELFFGEGSRLTVL.